A selection of T cell receptor beta chains follows, all from one sample in a study of cytomegalovirus exposure and HLA in healthy donors. Some clones are missing from TCRdb's copy, which holds only in-frame ones; the method was immunoSEQ multiplex PCR. The sample has 170,000 or so clones; around 80% are singletons. Sequencing was carried out using PBMCs. These receptors were taken from a man aged 18 to 35 in good health and CMV-seronegative. CDR3s include the opening cysteine and the closing phenylalanine or tryptophan. The order of the fields is J gene, D gene, clone size, V gene, CDR3 DNA, CDR3 protein. The D gene is left open where the match is weak. A row's size may be missing; if present it is once, few, many or a size class.

>TRBJ2-2|TRBD2|.|TRBV4-3
TGCGCCAGCAGCCAAGAAGCGGCTAGCGGGAATACCGGGGAGCTGTTTTTT
CASSQEAASGNTGELFF
>TRBJ2-1|TRBD2|.|TRBV7-9
TGTGCCAGCAGCTCACAGCGGGAGGAAAAGAATGAGCAGTTCTTC
CASSSQREEKNEQFF
>TRBJ2-7|TRBD1|.|TRBV10-3
TGTGCCATCAGTGGGTTGACAGGGGCGGCCTACGAGCAGTACTTC
CAISGLTGAAYEQYF
>TRBJ2-7|.|once|TRBV7-5
TGTGTCAGAAGCTTCCCTAGCGGGAGCGAGCAGTACTTC
CVRSFPSGSEQYF
>TRBJ2-2|.|.|TRBV19
TGTGCCAGTAGTGCCCTGGGGGGGCCGAACACCGGGGAGCTGTTTTTT
CASSALGGPNTGELFF
>TRBJ2-7|TRBD1|.|TRBV18
TGTGCCAGCTCACCACCAGACAGGGTCTCAATTTACGAGCAGTACTTC
CASSPPDRVSIYEQYF
>TRBJ2-7|TRBD2|.|TRBV7-9
TGTGCCAGCAGCGATAGCGGGAGTCCCTACGAGCAGTACTTC
CASSDSGSPYEQYF
>TRBJ1-4|.|few|TRBV5-4
TGTGCCAGCAGCCAAACAGGGTCGGATAATGAAAAACTGTTTTTT
CASSQTGSDNEKLFF
>TRBJ2-7|TRBD2|.|TRBV7-9
TGTGCCAGCACCTTTGCGGGAGCCTACGAGCAGTACTTC
CASTFAGAYEQYF
>TRBJ1-1|.|.|TRBV5-1
TGCGCCAGCAGCTCGGGGTATACGGGGAACACTGAAGCTTTCTTT
CASSSGYTGNTEAFF
>TRBJ1-2|.|.|TRBV9
TGTGCCAGCAGCGTATCCGAGTATGGCTACACCTTC
CASSVSEYGYTF
>TRBJ2-3|.|few|TRBV13
TGTGCCAGCAGAGATTCTAGCTTCAATCCAGATACGCAGTATTTT
CASRDSSFNPDTQYF
>TRBJ2-2|.|.|TRBV25-1
TGTGCCAGCAGTGAAGCGGGACGGGACACCGGGGAGCTGTTTTTT
CASSEAGRDTGELFF
>TRBJ1-1|.|few|TRBV18
TGTGCCAGCTCACCACCGACGACTACGGGCCGGCGGGCTGAAGCTTTCTTT
CASSPPTTTGRRAEAFF
>TRBJ1-2|.|.|TRBV29-1
TGCAGCGTTGATGGGGCTGGCTATGGCTACACCTTC
CSVDGAGYGYTF
>TRBJ1-2|.|.|TRBV10-3
TGTGCCATCAGTGAGTTCGGCGGCTCTAACTATGGCTACACCTTC
CAISEFGGSNYGYTF
>TRBJ2-5|.|.|TRBV2
TGTGCCAGCATCGTGGAGAGACAGTTGGGGGAGACCCAGTACTTC
CASIVERQLGETQYF
>TRBJ1-6|.|.|TRBV19
TGTGCCAGTAGTATAGATCTCGGGGGTGGTTCGAATTCACCCCTCCACTTT
CASSIDLGGGSNSPLHF
>TRBJ2-7|.|.|TRBV27
TGTGCCAGCAGTTTATCGGAGGGGGCACCATACGAGCAGTACTTC
CASSLSEGAPYEQYF
>TRBJ2-1|.|.|TRBV21-1
TGTGCCAGCAGCACCAGGGAGGACAATGAGCAGTTCTTC
CASSTREDNEQFF
>TRBJ1-6|TRBD1|.|TRBV18
TGTGCCAGCTCACCCGGACAGGGAGACAATTCACCCCTCCACTTT
CASSPGQGDNSPLHF
>TRBJ2-7|.|.|TRBV2
TGTGCCAGCAGTGAAACAGTTCCCTACGAGCAGTACTTC
CASSETVPYEQYF
>TRBJ2-4|TRBD1|.|TRBV25-1
TGTGCCAGCAGTGGACGACAGGGGGATACCAAAAACATTCAGTACTTC
CASSGRQGDTKNIQYF
>TRBJ2-7|TRBD1|few|TRBV4-1
TGCGCCAGCAGCCTGCGAGGGGGCCCCGGCGCCTACGAGCAGTACTTC
CASSLRGGPGAYEQYF
>TRBJ2-5|.|.|TRBV2
TGTGCCAGCAGTGATGCCGGGTCCTCCTTCGCAACCCAGTACTTC
CASSDAGSSFATQYF
>TRBJ2-1|TRBD1|.|TRBV6-5
TGTGCCAGCAGTTCTTCCCCGGTGAGGGGGCGAAGTGAGCAGTTCTTC
CASSSSPVRGRSEQFF
>TRBJ1-6|TRBD1|.|TRBV4-1
TGCGCCAGCAGCCACCTTGGGACAGGGAATTCACCCCTCCACTTT
CASSHLGTGNSPLHF
>TRBJ1-2|.|.|TRBV28
TGTGCCAGCATCCCGGAGGGGTCGGATGGCTACACCTTC
CASIPEGSDGYTF
>TRBJ1-2|.|.|TRBV10-3
TGTGCCATCAAGAGATCAGGGGACCGGGGGGATGGCTACACCTTC
CAIKRSGDRGDGYTF
>TRBJ2-5|.|.|TRBV2
TGTGCCAGCGTTGGCGGGACCGAGACCCAGTACTTC
CASVGGTETQYF
>TRBJ1-1|.|.|TRBV18
TGTGCCAGCTCACCCCGCGGGGAGTTCGCGAACACTGAAGCTTTCTTT
CASSPRGEFANTEAFF
>TRBJ2-2|TRBD2|once|TRBV6-4
TGTGCCAGCAGTCCTTCGAGGGCTAGCGGGTACCTGAACACCGGGGAGCTGTTTTTT
CASSPSRASGYLNTGELFF
>TRBJ1-2|TRBD1|.|TRBV7-8
TGTGCCAGCACCTCGAGGGGACAGGGGGTATATGGCTACACCTTC
CASTSRGQGVYGYTF
>TRBJ2-7|.|.|TRBV27
TGTGCCAGCAGTTTATCATCGGGGGTCGCCTACGAGCAGTACTTC
CASSLSSGVAYEQYF
>TRBJ1-2|.|.|TRBV29-1
TGCAGCGTTGAAGAGGGGTCCGGGAGGGGCTATGGCTACACCTTC
CSVEEGSGRGYGYTF
>TRBJ2-1|.|.|TRBV5-8
TGTGCCAGCAGTCCAGGGTCTAAGATTTACAATGAGCAGTTCTTC
CASSPGSKIYNEQFF
>TRBJ2-3|TRBD1|.|TRBV7-9
TGTGCCAGCAGCTCCCCTGCGGGGACAGGGCCGCATTTT
CASSSPAGTGPHF
>TRBJ2-5|.|once|TRBV6-5
TGTGCCAGCAGTTACTCTGGCACAGAGACCCAGTACTTC
CASSYSGTETQYF
>TRBJ2-3|TRBD2|few|TRBV18
TGTGCCAGCTCACCCGGTGGGCGGGGGGCCGGCACAGATACGCAGTATTTT
CASSPGGRGAGTDTQYF
>TRBJ1-1|.|.|TRBV29-1
TGCAGCGTTGAAATGGGAGGGAGCACTGAAGCTTTCTTT
CSVEMGGSTEAFF